The 7 T cell receptor beta chains below all came from one sample that was sequenced in a study of Tregs in tolerant kidney transplant recipients. Sequencing was performed with immunoSEQ multiplex PCR; in TCRdb, only in-frame clones are kept and a portion is missing. Among about 64,000 clones, about 89% were seen once, and the ten largest hold 3.8%. Mixed chimerism was transient after nonmyeloablative marrow transplants from related graft donors. The sequencing used CD4+ T cells from blood (PBMCs), collected 6 months after the transplant. These receptors all stem from a human patient who received a combined kidney and bone marrow transplant. A share of the T cells may be of graft donor origin.

The genes are TRBV6-6 and TRBJ1-1; 9 bases agree with TRBD1. The CDR3 loop spans 15 amino acids. V lost 7 bases, J lost 4 bases, and 10 bases stayed unmatched. Germline V CDR1 and CDR2: MNHNY, SVGAGI (reference sequence). Here the CDR3 DNA reads TGTGCCAGCACCGTACCGGGACAGGGCCCCACTGAAGCTTTCTTT. Its protein is CASTVPGQGPTEAFF.

This clone has only a few counts. J is TRBJ1-2 and V is TRBV7-3, with 7 bases matching TRBD1. The CDR3 spans 15 residues. Germline CDR1 and CDR2: SGHTA and FQGTGA. Trimming at V came to 6 bases and at J to 1 base, leaving 8 bases not matched to a gene. CDR3 bases: TGTGCCAGCAGTTTGACAGGGAACTTTAACTATGGCTACACCTTC. It yields the protein CASSLTGNFNYGYTF.

Remarks on this clone: Other DNA sequences of this sample code for an identical CDR3. The chain joins TRBV2 to TRBJ1-5, with 7 bases that match TRBD1. V lost 0 bases and J lost 11; bases outside the gene matches: 13. The CDR3 spans 16 residues. The germline V gene encodes CDR1 SNHLY and CDR2 FYNNEI. CDR3 sequence reads: CASSEAGTAAVRTQHF. The CDR3 DNA reads as TGTGCCAGCAGTGAAGCCGGGACAGCAGCGGTAAGGACCCAGCATTTT.

The rearrangement joins TRBV11-3 to TRBJ2-7; maybe TRBD2 (6 bases). The CDR3 length is 13 residues. V dropped 6 bases and J dropped 3 bases, with 12 bases sitting between them. Germline loops: CDR1 SGHNT, CDR2 YENEEA. The CDR3 DNA is TGTGCCAGCAGGCGTCTAGCGCGCTACGAGCAGTACTTC. Translation: CASRRLARYEQYF. Based on the CDR3 plus reference TRBV11-3 and TRBJ2-7, the full variable domain is EAGVVQSPRYKIIEKKQPVAFWCNPISGHNTLYWYLQNLGQGPELLIRYENEEAVDDSQLPKDRFSAERLKGVDSTLKIQPAELGDSAVYLCASRRLARYEQYFGPGTRLTVT.

V gene TRBV7-2 combines with J gene TRBJ2-7; the match to TRBD2 covers 8 bases. V lost 1 base and J lost 0; bases outside the gene matches: 2. The CDR3 loop spans 15 amino acids. The germline gives CDR1 SGHTA, CDR2 FQGNSA. The CDR3: CASSLVAGSSYEQYF. CDR3 bases: TGTGCCAGCAGCTTAGTAGCGGGATCCTCCTACGAGCAGTACTTC. Variable domain in full (rest from reference TRBV7-2 and TRBJ2-7): GAGVSQSPSNKVTEKGKDVELRCDPISGHTALYWYRQSLGQGLEFLIYFQGNSAPDKSGLPSDRFSAERTGGSVSTLTIQRTQQEDSAVYLCASSLVAGSSYEQYFGPGTRLTVT.

This clone has more than one count but fewer than ten. V and J are TRBV19 and TRBJ1-5, with 8 bases aligning to TRBD1. Looked up from germline, CDR1 is LNHDA and CDR2 is SQIVND (reference sequence). Unmatched junction bases numbered 4, after V lost 7 bases and J lost 2 bases. This CDR3 has 14 residues. CDR3 loop: CASKTGAGNQPQHF. Written as DNA, the CDR3 is TGTGCCAGTAAGACAGGGGCTGGCAATCAGCCCCAGCATTTT.

The J gene is TRBJ2-3, the V gene TRBV11-3; 7 positions agree with TRBD2. V shed 5 bases and J 11 bases; nucleotides not matched to a gene: 7. CDR3 length equals 12 residues. The germline gives CDR1 SGHNT, CDR2 YENEEA. Written as DNA, the CDR3 is TGTGCCAGCAGCACCCGACTAGCCCGGCAGTATTTT. Its protein is CASSTRLARQYF.